The sequence of this T cell receptor (beta chain) was determined in a study of cytomegalovirus exposure and HLA in healthy donors. Study-level results: Later analysis identified several of the most significant clusters that appeared linked to common viral pathogens.

Germline CDR1 and CDR2: MDHEN and SYDVKM. The CDR3 loop spans 19 amino acids. V lost 8 bases, J lost 0 bases, and 26 bases lay in between. Regarding this clone: The antigen is undetermined.

Primers for the PCR totalled 60 Vbeta and 13 Jbeta. Sequenced by immunoSEQ multiplex PCR; TCRdb stores in-frame clones only, minus some. The sample lists fewer than 150,000 clones, roughly 80% seen once, with about 2.2% in the top ten. The sequenced material came from PBMCs. The receptor's source is a man in his thirties or forties in good health and CMV-seronegative. J is TRBJ1-5 and V is TRBV28; TRBD1 is a possible D gene (6 bases). The CDR3 DNA reads TGTGCCAGCCACCTGGTCAGGGGCGACAATAAACTTAGCAATCAGCCCCAGCATTTT. Translated, it gives CASHLVRGDNKLSNQPQHF.